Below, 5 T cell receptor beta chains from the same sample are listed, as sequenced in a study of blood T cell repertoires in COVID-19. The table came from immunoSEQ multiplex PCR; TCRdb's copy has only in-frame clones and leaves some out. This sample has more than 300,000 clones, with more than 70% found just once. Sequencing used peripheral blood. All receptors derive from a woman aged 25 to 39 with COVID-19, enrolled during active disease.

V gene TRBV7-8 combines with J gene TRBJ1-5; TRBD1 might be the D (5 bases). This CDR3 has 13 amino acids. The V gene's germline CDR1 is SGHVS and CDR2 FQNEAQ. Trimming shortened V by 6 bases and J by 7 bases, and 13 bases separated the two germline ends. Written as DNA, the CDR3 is TGTGCCAGCAGTTCAGACAGAGAGCAGCCCCAGCATTTT. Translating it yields CASSSDREQPQHF.

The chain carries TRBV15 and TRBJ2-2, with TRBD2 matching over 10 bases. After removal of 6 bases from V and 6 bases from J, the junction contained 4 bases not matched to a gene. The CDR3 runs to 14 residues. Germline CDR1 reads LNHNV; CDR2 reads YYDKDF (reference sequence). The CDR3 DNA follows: TGTGCCACCAGGGAGCGGGGGGGTCCCGGGGAGCTGTTTTTT. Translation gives CATRERGGPGELFF.

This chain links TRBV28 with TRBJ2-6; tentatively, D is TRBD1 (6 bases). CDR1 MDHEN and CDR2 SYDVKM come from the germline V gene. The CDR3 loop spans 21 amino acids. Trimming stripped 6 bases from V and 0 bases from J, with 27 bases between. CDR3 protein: CASRENPGQGTHFSGANVLTF. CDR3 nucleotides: TGTGCCAGCAGGGAGAACCCGGGACAAGGGACGCATTTCTCTGGGGCCAACGTCCTGACTTTC.

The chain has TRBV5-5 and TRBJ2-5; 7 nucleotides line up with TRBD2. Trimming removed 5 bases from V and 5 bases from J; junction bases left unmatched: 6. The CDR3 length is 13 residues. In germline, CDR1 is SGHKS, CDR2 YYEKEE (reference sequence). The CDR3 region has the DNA TGTGCCAGCAGTCCGGGGGGACGGGAGACCCAGTACTTC. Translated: CASSPGGRETQYF.

The CDR3 loop reads CASRLVSSGNTIYF. The CDR3 DNA sequence: TGTGCCAGCAGACTCGTGAGCTCTGGAAACACCATATATTTT. The chain couples TRBV6-5 to TRBJ1-3; D is ambiguous. The V end lost 6 bases, the J end lost 0 bases, and 9 bases lay between the germline ends. Germline V lookup: CDR1 MNHEY, CDR2 SVGAGI. The CDR3 totals 14 residues.